A single T cell receptor beta chain is shown here with its context. The clone's antigen remains unknown. The sample holds no much larger clone one base away, and base qualities are not on file. Using the deep immunoSEQ assay, TCR CDR3 regions were amplified from genomic DNA by multiplex PCR. For each cell subset, the extracted genomic DNA was distributed evenly across all wells of several immunoSEQ 96-well plates, and each plate served as one replicate. Each replicate PCR for sorted subsets received approximately 200 ng genomic DNA, equal to tens of thousands of T cell genomes. Purified libraries were quantified with a Qubit 3.0 fluorometer, sized on a Bioanalyzer 2100, and re-quantified with the KAPA Library Quantification kit. Every immunoSEQ 96-well plate was sequenced on a separate single-read 150-cycle Illumina NextSeq 550 flow cell. As for the authors' bioinformatics: Because the immunoSEQ output included only junctional sequences and no quality scores, the filtering could not be the same as the filtering used for full-length reads. To assign V/J genes and CDR3, sequences were annotated using PyIR, a Python wrapper for IgBLAST v1.9, with IMGT germline references. Reads with weak V/J assignments (E-value above 1e-6), missing CDR3, stop codons, out-of-frame junctions, or ambiguous translated residues were removed. A V3J clonotype was defined by an identical inferred V gene, J gene, and CDR3 amino acid sequence. Percentage overlap between repertoires was calculated by dividing the number of shared unique clonotypes by the size of the smaller repertoire. Richness of each repertoire was evaluated using RTK rarefaction, the Chao1 estimator, and Recon v2.1 estimates of unobserved clonotypes. Generation probabilities were computed with OLGA for all TCRbeta clonotypes obtained by the gDNA method from several donors. Entries here come from immuneACCESS through TCRdb and include only in-frame sequences with V and J called. Some clones fail to appear in such tables; in the studies checked, an unresolved V gene covers under half of the shortfall, and the cause of the remainder is unknown. V, J and clone size are those of that table, while D and trimming were read from the DNA. The sample data list some 1,900,000 clones, and approximately 95% of these were observed just once. The ten largest clones capture roughly 1% of the sample.

CD8 naive samples were CD45RO-negative cells positively selected for CCR7, giving a CD45RA+CCR7+ population that excluded TemRA cells. Healthy HIV-negative adults with no recently reported acute infections or vaccinations were included as donors. Only Caucasian adults living in Nashville, Tennessee, USA were represented among the donors. Blood was collected by leukapheresis, and PBMCs were isolated by Ficoll-Histopaque density gradient centrifugation and then cryopreserved in liquid nitrogen vapor phase. Analytical flow cytometry was used to check the purity and quantity of each magnetically sorted T cell population. Genomic DNA was isolated from each sorted fraction and quantified by UV absorbance on a Nanodrop 2000c. Taken from the germline V gene, the CDR1 and CDR2 loops are SGHTS and YDEGEE. V loses 3 bases of germline sequence and J loses 4 bases, and the interval between the two ends is 10 bases. The CDR3 spans 13 residues, from the cysteine through the phenylalanine. The CDR3 DNA has 39 bases and is translated from base 1.

The sample originates from a study of shared clonotypes between healthy human individuals (dated by TCRdb to 2018 to 2021). Study-wide context: Two women and three men aged 18 to 49 years were included in the cohort. For each donor, CD4 naive and CD4 memory were each run on three plates, CD8 naive on two plates, and CD8 memory on one plate. The study deeply sequenced blood TCR repertoires of about 5 healthy adults to estimate repertoire size and the extent of clonotype sharing between individuals. To increase sequencing depth and limit assay-specific biases, different laboratories used diverse techniques to prepare libraries and sequence TCR repertoires. Between about 0.85 and 8.9 billion PBMCs per donor were obtained by leukapheresis.

Broad study findings and their caveats: Pairwise subsampling indicated that sequencing depth was expected to affect the degree of clonotype sharing among donors. The genetic and exposure-history diversity represented was limited by the small number of donors. Rarefaction of sorted-subset datasets indicated incomplete sequencing despite the large sequencing depth. Roughly 5% of naive CD4, 3.5% of naive CD8, around 2.3% of memory CD4, and approximately 0.4% of memory CD8 clonotypes were shared across a few donors. Sampling was limited to blood, and TCR repertoires in tissue likely differ from TCR repertoires in blood. Compared with non-shared clonotypes, the clonotypes found in all four sorted-subset donors had higher generation probabilities. Estimated clonotype richness was generally larger for naive than for memory subsets.

Recombination connected TRBV5-8 to TRBJ1-1; a tentative D call is TRBD1 (5 bases match). The TCR comes from a man between 18 and 29 years old in good health. The sequencing input was naive CD8+ T cells sorted from blood. Read against the paper, the sample's cell subset or site label means: CD45RA+CCR7+. The sequence in DNA is TGTGCCAGCAGCTGGGACGGGGGCACTGAAGCTTTCTTT. This sequence encodes CASSWDGGTEAFF.